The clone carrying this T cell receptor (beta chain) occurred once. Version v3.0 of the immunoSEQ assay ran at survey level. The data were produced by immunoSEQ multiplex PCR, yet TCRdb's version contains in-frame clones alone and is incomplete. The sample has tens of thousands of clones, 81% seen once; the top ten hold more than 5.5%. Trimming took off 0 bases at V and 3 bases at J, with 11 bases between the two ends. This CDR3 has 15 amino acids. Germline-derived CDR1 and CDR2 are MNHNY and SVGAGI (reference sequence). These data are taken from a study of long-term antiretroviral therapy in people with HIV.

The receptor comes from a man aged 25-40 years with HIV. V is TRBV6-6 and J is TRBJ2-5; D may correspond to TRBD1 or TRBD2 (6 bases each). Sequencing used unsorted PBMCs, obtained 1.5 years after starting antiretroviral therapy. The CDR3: CASSYSYREEETQYF. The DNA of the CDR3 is TGTGCCAGCAGTTACTCTTACAGGGAGGAAGAGACCCAGTACTTC.